The 16 T cell receptor beta chains below come from one sample, sequenced in a study of T-cell reconstitution after alpha-beta-depleted transplantation in children. During its preparation, the TCRbeta library received unique molecular identifiers. Each CDR3 protein is one row after TCRdb ran MiXCR on the PCR reads. The profile covers some 200,000 distinct CDR3 sequences, with 8.4% appearing a single time and roughly a third taken by the ten largest. The sample was PBMCs, mostly from graft donor cells, taken 360 days after TCRalphabeta/CD19-depleted stem cell transplant. These receptors were taken from a male patient between 2 and 9 years old who had a stem cell transplant for acute myeloid leukemia, so the T cells may come from the graft donor.

V gene TRBV3-1 combines with J gene TRBJ2-7, with D perhaps assigned TRBD1 or TRBD2 (5 bases each). CDR1 and CDR2 from the germline V gene are LGHDT and YNNKEL (reference sequence). The ends were cut back, 1 base at V and 3 bases at J, with 13 bases in the middle. The CDR3 is 15 amino acids. This CDR3 reads CASSQGTGRGYEQYF. The DNA of the CDR3 is TGTGCCAGCAGCCAAGGAACGGGACGAGGCTACGAGCAGTACTTC.

This clonotype was detected many times. The rearrangement joins TRBV9 to TRBJ1-1; D unclear. Germline-derived CDR1 and CDR2 are SGDLS and YYNGEE. Trimming removed 2 bases at V and 2 bases at J, with 4 bases between. The CDR3 extends over 12 amino acids. As DNA, the CDR3 is TGTGCCAGCAGCGTGGATAACACTGAAGCTTTCTTT. Protein product: CASSVDNTEAFF.

CDR3: CASSRHLTSGGENEQFF. The CDR3 coding sequence is TGTGCCAGCAGCCGCCACCTGACTAGCGGGGGGGAAAATGAGCAGTTCTTC. The gene calls are TRBV3-1 and TRBJ2-1; the match to TRBD2 covers 14 bases. CDR3 length: 17 amino acids. The junction had 9 bases not matched to a gene; V was cut back by 4 bases and J by 7 bases. CDR1 and CDR2 (germline): LGHDT, YNNKEL (reference sequence).

The rearrangement links TRBV5-1 to TRBJ1-4; possibly TRBD1 for D (6 bases). The CDR3 contains 16 residues. Trimming stripped 4 bases from V and 7 bases from J, with 20 bases between. Germline V gene sequence: CDR1 SGHRS, CDR2 YFSETQ. CDR3 DNA sequence: TGCGCCAGCAGCCTTCCTCGGGGGGGGCGCGGTGAAAAACTGTTTTTT. Protein product: CASSLPRGGRGEKLFF.

This clonotype was picked up many times. V is TRBV20-1 and J is TRBJ2-5; D gene unclear. Trimming shortened V by 6 bases and J by 0 bases, and 11 bases separated the two germline ends. The germline gives CDR1 DFQATT, CDR2 SNEGSKA (reference sequence). This CDR3 is 13 amino acids long. The CDR3 nucleotides read TGCAGTGCAACGGACCTGTACCAAGAGACCCAGTACTTC. It encodes CSATDLYQETQYF.

The sample holds a few counts of this clonotype. The chain has TRBV12-3 or TRBV12-4 and TRBJ1-6; D unclear. This CDR3 is built from 13 residues. V was cut by 7 bases and J by 9 bases, with 13 bases left in between. This CDR3 reads CASTRAGGSPLHF. The DNA of the CDR3 is TGTGCCAGCACGCGAGCTGGCGGTTCACCCCTCCACTTT.

Many counts were recorded for this clonotype. The rearrangement links TRBV29-1 to TRBJ2-7; no reliable D call. The ends were cut back, 6 bases at V and 4 bases at J, with 10 bases in the middle. Looked up from germline, CDR1 is SQVTM and CDR2 is ANQGSEA. CDR3 length: 11 amino acids. CDR3 bases: TGCAGCGTAGTGATAAAATACGAGCAGTACTTC. As protein: CSVVIKYEQYF.

In its sample, this clonotype was seen many times. This chain connects TRBV12-3 or TRBV12-4 to TRBJ2-1, with no clear D. This CDR3 has 14 residues. V was trimmed by 0 bases and J by 0 bases, leaving 3 bases between them. The CDR3 region is CASSLAGSYNEQFF. The CDR3 DNA is TGTGCCAGCAGTTTAGCGGGCTCCTACAATGAGCAGTTCTTC.

This clonotype has at least ten counts. The V gene is TRBV4-3, the J gene TRBJ1-1; D is undetermined. Trimming shortened V by 0 bases and J by 3 bases, and 17 bases separated the two germline ends. The CDR3 totals 17 residues. Germline V gives CDR1 LGHNA, CDR2 YSLEER. CDR3 sequence (DNA): TGCGCCAGCAGCCAAGATCTGCGACAAAGGGTAGACACTGAAGCTTTCTTT. Its translation: CASSQDLRQRVDTEAFF.

There are a few counts of this clonotype. CDR3 protein: CASSFFTGTYGYTF. For the CDR3, the DNA is TGTGCCAGCAGTTTTTTCACAGGGACTTATGGCTACACCTTC. The chain has TRBV12-3 or TRBV12-4 and TRBJ1-2; perhaps TRBD1 as D (6 bases). CDR3 length: 14 residues. The V end was cut by 3 bases, the J end by 5 bases, with 13 bases between.

This chain links TRBV10-1 with TRBJ2-5, with D unclear. CDR3 size: 13 residues. V dropped 2 bases and J dropped 2 bases, with 6 bases sitting between them. Per the germline V gene, CDR1 is WNHNN and CDR2 is SYGVQD (reference sequence). CDR3 protein: CASSENIQETQYF. In DNA form, the CDR3 reads TGCGCCAGCAGTGAGAACATACAAGAGACCCAGTACTTC.

This rearrangement joins TRBV7-3 to TRBJ2-7, with 7 bases matching TRBD1. With V trimmed by 5 bases and J by 1 base, 8 bases remained unmatched. The length of the CDR3 is 15 residues. CDR1 is SGHTA, CDR2 FQGTGA, per germline. The CDR3 protein is CASSPSAGGSYEQYF. CDR3 nucleotide sequence: TGTGCCAGCAGCCCCTCAGCAGGGGGTTCCTACGAGCAGTACTTC.

The chain employs TRBV12-3 or TRBV12-4 and TRBJ2-1, with a possible D match to TRBD2 (6 bases). V lost 6 bases to trimming and J lost 7 bases, with 19 bases between them. The CDR3 spans 15 residues. The CDR3 bases are TGTGCCAGCAGCTTCCTACTCGGGAGCGGGAATGAGCAGTTCTTC. This gives the protein CASSFLLGSGNEQFF.

This clonotype was recorded many times. The rearrangement joins TRBV12-3 or TRBV12-4 to TRBJ2-2; 14 positions match TRBD2. The CDR3 contains 17 residues. The ends lost 1 base at V and 6 bases at J; junction bases unmatched: 4. As DNA, the CDR3 is TGTGCCAGCAGTTTAGTCCCGACTAGCGGGGGGGCCGGGGAGCTGTTTTTT. The encoded protein is CASSLVPTSGGAGELFF.

This clonotype has more than one count but fewer than ten. The chain links TRBV20-1 to TRBJ2-7; D not resolved. Trimming shortened V by 3 bases and J by 6 bases, and 15 bases separated the two germline ends. Germline V lookup: CDR1 DFQATT, CDR2 SNEGSKA (reference sequence). This CDR3 spans 13 amino acids. The CDR3 loop reads CSASKTARSEQYF. The DNA of the CDR3 is TGCAGTGCTAGTAAAACGGCCCGCTCCGAGCAGTACTTC.

This clonotype has ten or more counts. This rearrangement joins TRBV20-1 to TRBJ1-5; 8 bases fit TRBD1. The germline V gene encodes CDR1 DFQATT and CDR2 SNEGSKA (reference sequence). The CDR3 sequence is 13 residues long. Trimming took 6 bases from V and 7 from J; bases not matched to a gene: 8. This CDR3 reads CSAKTGAGQPQHF. Written as DNA, the CDR3 is TGCAGTGCAAAGACAGGGGCAGGCCAGCCCCAGCATTTT.